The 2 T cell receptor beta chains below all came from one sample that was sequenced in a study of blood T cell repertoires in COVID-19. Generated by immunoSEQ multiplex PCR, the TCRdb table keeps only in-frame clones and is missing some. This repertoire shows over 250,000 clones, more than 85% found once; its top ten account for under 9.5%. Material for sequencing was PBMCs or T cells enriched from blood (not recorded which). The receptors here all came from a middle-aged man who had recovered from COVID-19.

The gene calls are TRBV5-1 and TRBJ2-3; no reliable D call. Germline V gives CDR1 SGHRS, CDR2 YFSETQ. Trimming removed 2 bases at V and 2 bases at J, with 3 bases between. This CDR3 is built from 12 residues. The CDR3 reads CASSLATDTQYF. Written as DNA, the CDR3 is TGCGCCAGCAGCTTAGCCACAGATACGCAGTATTTT.

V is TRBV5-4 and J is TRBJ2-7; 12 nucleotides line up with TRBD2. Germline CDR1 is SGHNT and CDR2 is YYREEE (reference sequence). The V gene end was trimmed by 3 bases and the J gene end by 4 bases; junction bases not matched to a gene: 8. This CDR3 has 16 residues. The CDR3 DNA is TGTGCCAGCAGCTCTAGGACTAGCGGGATGGTGTACGAGCAGTACTTC. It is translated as CASSSRTSGMVYEQYF.